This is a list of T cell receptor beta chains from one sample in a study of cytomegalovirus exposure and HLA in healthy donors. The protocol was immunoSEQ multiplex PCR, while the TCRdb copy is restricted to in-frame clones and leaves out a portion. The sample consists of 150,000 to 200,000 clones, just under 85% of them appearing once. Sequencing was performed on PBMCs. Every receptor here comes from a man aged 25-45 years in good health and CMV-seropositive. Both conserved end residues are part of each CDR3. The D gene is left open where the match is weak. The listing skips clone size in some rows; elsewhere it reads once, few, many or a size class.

CDR3 DNA: TGCGCCAGCAGCCAAGAAGGGGGCAATGAGCAGTTCTTC
CDR3 protein: CASSQEGGNEQFF
J gene: TRBJ2-1
clone size: NA
CDR3 length: 13
V gene: TRBV4-3
D gene: NA

CDR3 DNA: TGTGCCAGCAGCTTGGGACAGTCTCTCTCCTACGAGCAGTACTTC
CDR3 protein: CASSLGQSLSYEQYF
J gene: TRBJ2-7
clone size: NA
CDR3 length: 15
V gene: TRBV7-2
D gene: TRBD1

CDR3 DNA: TGTGCCAGCAGCCCTATCAACTATGGCTACACCTTC
CDR3 protein: CASSPINYGYTF
J gene: TRBJ1-2
clone size: few
CDR3 length: 12
V gene: TRBV7-2
D gene: NA

CDR3 DNA: TGTGCCAGCGGGACAGCCGCCCCCTACGAGCAGTACTTC
CDR3 protein: CASGTAAPYEQYF
J gene: TRBJ2-7
clone size: NA
CDR3 length: 13
V gene: TRBV5-5
D gene: TRBD1

CDR3 DNA: TGTGCCTGGTCCAGTGTAGGGGGCGGAAGCAATCAGCCCCAGCATTTT
CDR3 protein: CAWSSVGGGSNQPQHF
J gene: TRBJ1-5
clone size: once
CDR3 length: 16
V gene: TRBV30
D gene: TRBD1

CDR3 DNA: TGTGCCAGCAGCTTGGGCCGGGGGGGGTATGGCTACACCTTC
CDR3 protein: CASSLGRGGYGYTF
J gene: TRBJ1-2
clone size: NA
CDR3 length: 14
V gene: TRBV5-4
D gene: NA

CDR3 DNA: TGCGCCAGCAGCCAAGATCTGTCGGCAGGGGCGCGGCACGAGCAGTACTTC
CDR3 protein: CASSQDLSAGARHEQYF
J gene: TRBJ2-7
clone size: NA
CDR3 length: 17
V gene: TRBV4-3
D gene: NA

CDR3 DNA: TGCGCCAGCAGCCATCAGGTTCGGGGAGAGACCCAGTACTTC
CDR3 protein: CASSHQVRGETQYF
J gene: TRBJ2-5
clone size: NA
CDR3 length: 14
V gene: TRBV4-3
D gene: NA

CDR3 DNA: TGCGCCAGCAGCGGAGACAGGGATGATAATGAAAAACTGTTTTTT
CDR3 protein: CASSGDRDDNEKLFF
J gene: TRBJ1-4
clone size: NA
CDR3 length: 15
V gene: TRBV5-1
D gene: TRBD1

CDR3 DNA: TGCGCCAGCAGCTTGGGTCCTAACCTTCCTGTCGAGCAGTACTTC
CDR3 protein: CASSLGPNLPVEQYF
J gene: TRBJ2-7
clone size: NA
CDR3 length: 15
V gene: TRBV5-1
D gene: NA

CDR3 DNA: TGCGCCAGCAGCCAAGATACGAGGGGGTGGACCGGGGAGCTGTTTTTT
CDR3 protein: CASSQDTRGWTGELFF
J gene: TRBJ2-2
clone size: NA
CDR3 length: 16
V gene: TRBV4-3
D gene: NA

CDR3 DNA: TGTGCCAGCAGCTTAGTGGCAAAACCGAGCAATCAGCCCCAGCATTTT
CDR3 protein: CASSLVAKPSNQPQHF
J gene: TRBJ1-5
clone size: NA
CDR3 length: 16
V gene: TRBV7-2
D gene: NA

CDR3 DNA: TGTGCCAGCAGCTTAGCCACCACACAGGGGGGTAACTATGGCTACACCTTC
CDR3 protein: CASSLATTQGGNYGYTF
J gene: TRBJ1-2
clone size: few
CDR3 length: 17
V gene: TRBV7-2
D gene: TRBD1

CDR3 DNA: TGTGCCAGCAGCACGCGGCAGGGTCCTGGGAACGAAAAACTGTTTTTT
CDR3 protein: CASSTRQGPGNEKLFF
J gene: TRBJ1-4
clone size: NA
CDR3 length: 16
V gene: TRBV21-1
D gene: NA

CDR3 DNA: TGTGCCAGCAGTGAAGCTCAGGGGGCGCTCGGCTACACCTTC
CDR3 protein: CASSEAQGALGYTF
J gene: TRBJ1-2
clone size: NA
CDR3 length: 14
V gene: TRBV6-1
D gene: TRBD1

CDR3 DNA: TGTGCCTGGAGCTCTTACACTGAAGCTTTCTTT
CDR3 protein: CAWSSYTEAFF
J gene: TRBJ1-1
clone size: few
CDR3 length: 11
V gene: TRBV30
D gene: NA

CDR3 DNA: TGTGCCAGCAGCTCCTCTCGCGGGCGGGATCAAGAGACCCAGTACTTC
CDR3 protein: CASSSSRGRDQETQYF
J gene: TRBJ2-5
clone size: NA
CDR3 length: 16
V gene: TRBV7-6
D gene: NA

CDR3 DNA: TGTGCCAGCAGTCGGACTAGCGGGGGGCCGTACCAAGAGACCCAGTACTTC
CDR3 protein: CASSRTSGGPYQETQYF
J gene: TRBJ2-5
clone size: NA
CDR3 length: 17
V gene: TRBV2
D gene: TRBD2

CDR3 DNA: TGTGCCAGCAGTTTACGCGGGAGTAGCACAGATACGCAGTATTTT
CDR3 protein: CASSLRGSSTDTQYF
J gene: TRBJ2-3
clone size: NA
CDR3 length: 15
V gene: TRBV27
D gene: TRBD2

CDR3 DNA: TGTGCCAGCAGGGGAGGCGAGACCCAGTACTTC
CDR3 protein: CASRGGETQYF
J gene: TRBJ2-5
clone size: NA
CDR3 length: 11
V gene: TRBV27
D gene: NA

CDR3 DNA: TGTGCCTGGAGTCTCGGGGACAGGGGTAATTCACCCCTCCACTTT
CDR3 protein: CAWSLGDRGNSPLHF
J gene: TRBJ1-6
clone size: few
CDR3 length: 15
V gene: TRBV30
D gene: TRBD1

CDR3 DNA: TGTGCCAGCAGCTTAGCGGGGGGGCTCGAGCAGTACTTC
CDR3 protein: CASSLAGGLEQYF
J gene: TRBJ2-7
clone size: NA
CDR3 length: 13
V gene: TRBV7-6
D gene: NA

CDR3 DNA: TGTGCCAGCAGCACTCCGGGGTGGGCATATAGCAATCAGCCCCAGCATTTT
CDR3 protein: CASSTPGWAYSNQPQHF
J gene: TRBJ1-5
clone size: NA
CDR3 length: 17
V gene: TRBV28
D gene: NA

CDR3 DNA: TGTGCCAGTAGTATAGGCGGGGGTCATGGGGCACCCCTCCACTTT
CDR3 protein: CASSIGGGHGAPLHF
J gene: TRBJ1-6
clone size: NA
CDR3 length: 15
V gene: TRBV19
D gene: NA

CDR3 DNA: TGTGCCAGGAGGGTCGGGGAGCTGTTTTTT
CDR3 protein: CARRVGELFF
J gene: TRBJ2-2
clone size: NA
CDR3 length: 10
V gene: TRBV6-4
D gene: NA

CDR3 DNA: TGCGCCAGCAGCTTCCTGGGTCGGGACTGGGGCTACACCTTC
CDR3 protein: CASSFLGRDWGYTF
J gene: TRBJ1-2
clone size: few
CDR3 length: 14
V gene: TRBV5-1
D gene: NA

CDR3 DNA: TGTGCCAGCAGGATGTTCACGGGAGGGGTCAACTATGGCTACACCTTC
CDR3 protein: CASRMFTGGVNYGYTF
J gene: TRBJ1-2
clone size: once
CDR3 length: 16
V gene: TRBV27
D gene: NA

CDR3 DNA: TGCGCCAGCAGCAAAAGCGCCAGTGACAATCAGCCCCAGCATTTT
CDR3 protein: CASSKSASDNQPQHF
J gene: TRBJ1-5
clone size: once
CDR3 length: 15
V gene: TRBV4-3
D gene: NA

CDR3 DNA: TGCGCCAGCAGCTTCGACGGCTTCGGGGGCTACACCTTC
CDR3 protein: CASSFDGFGGYTF
J gene: TRBJ1-2
clone size: NA
CDR3 length: 13
V gene: TRBV5-1
D gene: NA

CDR3 DNA: TGCAGTGCTAGTAGGAGTGAAAAACTGTTTTTT
CDR3 protein: CSASRSEKLFF
J gene: TRBJ1-4
clone size: NA
CDR3 length: 11
V gene: TRBV20-1
D gene: NA

CDR3 DNA: TGTGCCAGTAGTATAGGCCTAGCGGGGGGGAATGAGCAGTTCTTC
CDR3 protein: CASSIGLAGGNEQFF
J gene: TRBJ2-1
clone size: NA
CDR3 length: 15
V gene: TRBV19
D gene: TRBD2

CDR3 DNA: TGCGCCAGCAGCCAAGATTCGCGGGAGACGCAGTATTTT
CDR3 protein: CASSQDSRETQYF
J gene: TRBJ2-3
clone size: NA
CDR3 length: 13
V gene: TRBV4-3
D gene: TRBD2

CDR3 DNA: TGCGCCAGCAGCCAAGGGGCAGGGGGCAACCTACTCTATGGCTACACCTTC
CDR3 protein: CASSQGAGGNLLYGYTF
J gene: TRBJ1-2
clone size: NA
CDR3 length: 17
V gene: TRBV4-1
D gene: TRBD1

CDR3 DNA: TGCGCCAGCAGCTTGGCACAGGGGGCGAGAGCTTTCTTT
CDR3 protein: CASSLAQGARAFF
J gene: TRBJ1-1
clone size: NA
CDR3 length: 13
V gene: TRBV5-1
D gene: TRBD1

CDR3 DNA: TGTGCCAGCAGCTTAGAGAACAGGGCAACTGGAAACACCATATATTTT
CDR3 protein: CASSLENRATGNTIYF
J gene: TRBJ1-3
clone size: NA
CDR3 length: 16
V gene: TRBV7-6
D gene: NA

CDR3 DNA: TGTGCCAGCAGTTCAGGGACAGGGGTCACTGAAGCTTTCTTT
CDR3 protein: CASSSGTGVTEAFF
J gene: TRBJ1-1
clone size: NA
CDR3 length: 14
V gene: TRBV27
D gene: TRBD1

CDR3 DNA: TGTGCCAGCAGCTTAATGGCCGACTCGGAGACCCAGTACTTC
CDR3 protein: CASSLMADSETQYF
J gene: TRBJ2-5
clone size: NA
CDR3 length: 14
V gene: TRBV7-3
D gene: NA

CDR3 DNA: TGTGCCAGCAGCGGCCGGACAGGGGGCATACTTTTGGCCTACGAGCAGTACTTC
CDR3 protein: CASSGRTGGILLAYEQYF
J gene: TRBJ2-7
clone size: once
CDR3 length: 18
V gene: TRBV7-9
D gene: TRBD1

CDR3 DNA: TGTGCCAGCAGTCAGAGGGGAGGTGGCGGCTACACCTTC
CDR3 protein: CASSQRGGGGYTF
J gene: TRBJ1-2
clone size: NA
CDR3 length: 13
V gene: TRBV4-2
D gene: NA

CDR3 DNA: TGCAGTGCTAGAGACTTTAATGAGCAGTTCTTC
CDR3 protein: CSARDFNEQFF
J gene: TRBJ2-1
clone size: NA
CDR3 length: 11
V gene: TRBV20-1
D gene: NA

CDR3 DNA: TGTGCCAGCAGCAGGAGGGGGGGCAGTGGAAACACCATATATTTT
CDR3 protein: CASSRRGGSGNTIYF
J gene: TRBJ1-3
clone size: NA
CDR3 length: 15
V gene: TRBV21-1
D gene: NA

CDR3 DNA: TGCGCCAGCAGTGTGGCGGGCAGGACAGATACGCAGTATTTT
CDR3 protein: CASSVAGRTDTQYF
J gene: TRBJ2-3
clone size: NA
CDR3 length: 14
V gene: TRBV10-2
D gene: NA

CDR3 DNA: TGTGCCAGCAGCTTGGCACTAGCGGGGACCTACAATGAGCAGTTCTTC
CDR3 protein: CASSLALAGTYNEQFF
J gene: TRBJ2-1
clone size: NA
CDR3 length: 16
V gene: TRBV7-9
D gene: TRBD2

CDR3 DNA: TGTGCCAGCAGCCCCGAATCGGGCGGGACTTATGGCTACACCTTC
CDR3 protein: CASSPESGGTYGYTF
J gene: TRBJ1-2
clone size: NA
CDR3 length: 15
V gene: TRBV7-9
D gene: NA

CDR3 DNA: TGTGCCAGCAGTGTCGACGCTAGCGGGGGGAGGGATCAAGAGACCCAGTACTTC
CDR3 protein: CASSVDASGGRDQETQYF
J gene: TRBJ2-5
clone size: NA
CDR3 length: 18
V gene: TRBV2
D gene: TRBD2

CDR3 DNA: TGTGCCAGCAGCGTAGCCGGGACTAGCACAGATACGCAGTATTTT
CDR3 protein: CASSVAGTSTDTQYF
J gene: TRBJ2-3
clone size: NA
CDR3 length: 15
V gene: TRBV9
D gene: NA

CDR3 DNA: TGTGCCAGCAGCTTTAGGGTGACGGCCTGGGGCTATGAGCAGTTCTTC
CDR3 protein: CASSFRVTAWGYEQFF
J gene: TRBJ2-1
clone size: NA
CDR3 length: 16
V gene: TRBV13
D gene: NA

CDR3 DNA: TGCGCCAGCAGCCCCTCTTTAGCGGGCGGACGCTACAATGAGCAGTTCTTC
CDR3 protein: CASSPSLAGGRYNEQFF
J gene: TRBJ2-1
clone size: NA
CDR3 length: 17
V gene: TRBV4-3
D gene: TRBD2

CDR3 DNA: TGTGCCAGCGACTCCGGGACAGGGTCCTACGAGCAGTACTTC
CDR3 protein: CASDSGTGSYEQYF
J gene: TRBJ2-7
clone size: NA
CDR3 length: 14
V gene: TRBV5-5
D gene: TRBD1

CDR3 DNA: TGTGCCAGCAGCTTAAAAAACAGGGACACAGATACGCAGTATTTT
CDR3 protein: CASSLKNRDTDTQYF
J gene: TRBJ2-3
clone size: NA
CDR3 length: 15
V gene: TRBV7-2
D gene: NA

CDR3 DNA: TGTGCCAGCAGTTTACTCTCCGGACAGGGAGGTGGCTACACCTTC
CDR3 protein: CASSLLSGQGGGYTF
J gene: TRBJ1-2
clone size: once
CDR3 length: 15
V gene: TRBV27
D gene: TRBD1